The clone carrying this T cell receptor (beta chain) was found many times. This record comes from a study of molecular identifiers for immune sequencing clone quantification. Study at large: Naive CD8 RNA (roughly 20,000 or 100,000 cells) was divided into five aliquots, with four sequenced.

Using its own MiXCR run on the PCR reads, TCRdb lists one record per CDR3 protein. The sample contains 550,000 to 750,000 distinct CDR3 sequences, 20% of which appear only once. Germline CDR1 and CDR2: DFQATT and SNEGSKA (reference sequence). The CDR3 has 13 residues. The V end lost 0 bases, the J end lost 3 bases, and 8 bases lay between the germline ends. Naive CD8 libraries used roughly 18,000 to 1,000,000 sorted cells and 10%, 30% or 50% RNA. Sequenced input: naive CD8+ T cells from blood, with Jurkat cell RNA spiked in. Subset given: FACS-sorted CD8+CD4-CCR7+CD45RA+ naive T cells. The clonotype originates from a human donor in good health. Some libraries in this study had Jurkat cell RNA spiked in. This rearrangement joins TRBV20-1 to TRBJ1-1; D perhaps matches TRBD1 (5 bases). CDR3 protein: CSAREWDYTEAFF. The CDR3 nucleotides read TGCAGTGCTAGAGAGTGGGACTACACTGAAGCTTTCTTT.